The rows below give T cell receptor beta chains drawn from one sample of a study of blood T cell repertoires in COVID-19. The method was immunoSEQ multiplex PCR; TCRdb's version includes in-frame clones alone and lacks a portion of them. Among tens of thousands of clones listed, 75% to 90% were seen once. The sequenced material came from peripheral blood. The receptors come from a human donor with acute or convalescent COVID-19. The donor label of this sample is uncertain. Both conserved end residues are part of each CDR3. The order of the fields is J gene, clone size, V gene, D gene, CDR3 DNA, CDR3 protein. A D gene is named only where the DNA matches it firmly. Size values are once, few and many counts, or a class for expanded clones, and some rows have none.

J: TRBJ2-6; size: NA; V: TRBV6-1; D: TRBD2; DNA: TGTGCCAGCAGTGAAGGGTCGGGAGGGGTGTACGGGGCCAACGTCCTGACTTTC; CDR3: CASSEGSGGVYGANVLTF
J: TRBJ1-2; size: NA; V: TRBV6-2/TRBV6-3; D: NA; DNA: TGTGCCAGCAGTTCCCACATTCCGACAGACTATGGCTACACCTTC; CDR3: CASSSHIPTDYGYTF
J: TRBJ1-1; size: NA; V: TRBV3-1/TRBV3-2; D: NA; DNA: TGTGCCAGCAGCCAAGCTCAGATGAACACTGAAGCTTTCTTT; CDR3: CASSQAQMNTEAFF
J: TRBJ2-7; size: NA; V: TRBV24-1; D: NA; DNA: TGTGCCACCATCAACAGGGACGAGCAGTACTTC; CDR3: CATINRDEQYF
J: TRBJ2-7; size: NA; V: TRBV20-1; D: TRBD1; DNA: TGCAGTGCTGGGGACAGGTACGAGCAGTACTTC; CDR3: CSAGDRYEQYF
J: TRBJ2-2; size: NA; V: TRBV3-1/TRBV3-2; D: NA; DNA: TGTGCCAGCAGCCAAGGGCGGGTCCCCGGGGAGCTGTTTTTT; CDR3: CASSQGRVPGELFF
J: TRBJ1-5; size: NA; V: TRBV10-2; D: TRBD1; DNA: TGCGCCAGCAGTGAAACCGGGACAGGGTCGAATCAGCCCCAGCATTTT; CDR3: CASSETGTGSNQPQHF
J: TRBJ2-3; size: NA; V: TRBV6-5; D: NA; DNA: TGTGCCAGCAGTTACGTGGGGAGCGGGCCAAATACGCAGTATTTT; CDR3: CASSYVGSGPNTQYF
J: TRBJ2-7; size: NA; V: TRBV19; D: TRBD1; DNA: TGTGCCAGTAGTTCCCGGGACAGGCAGTACTTC; CDR3: CASSSRDRQYF
J: TRBJ2-5; size: NA; V: TRBV11-2; D: TRBD2; DNA: TGTGCCAGCAGCCTCGGAGTCGGGGGGGCCTTAGAGACCCAGTACTTC; CDR3: CASSLGVGGALETQYF
J: TRBJ2-2; size: NA; V: TRBV5-5; D: TRBD1; DNA: TGTGCCAGCAGCTTCGCCGGGACAGGGAACACCGGGGAGCTGTTTTTT; CDR3: CASSFAGTGNTGELFF
J: TRBJ1-1; size: NA; V: TRBV18; D: TRBD1; DNA: TGTGCCAGCTCCCCCCTTACGGCAGGGGGTGGGAACACTGAAGCTTTCTTT; CDR3: CASSPLTAGGGNTEAFF
J: TRBJ2-5; size: NA; V: TRBV18; D: NA; DNA: TGTGCCAGCTCACCAGGGCCGCTCGTCCAGTACTTC; CDR3: CASSPGPLVQYF
J: TRBJ2-5; size: NA; V: TRBV3-1/TRBV3-2; D: TRBD2; DNA: TGTGCCAGCAGCCAGGCACTAGCGGCCCAAGAGACCCAGTACTTC; CDR3: CASSQALAAQETQYF
J: TRBJ2-5; size: NA; V: TRBV29-1; D: NA; DNA: TGCAGCGTTGGGAGCCAAGAGACCCAGTACTTC; CDR3: CSVGSQETQYF
J: TRBJ1-1; size: once; V: TRBV18; D: TRBD1; DNA: TGTGCCAGCTCGCCGGACAGGGGTAGAACTGAAGCTTTCTTT; CDR3: CASSPDRGRTEAFF
J: TRBJ1-4; size: NA; V: TRBV9; D: NA; DNA: TGTGCCAGCAGCGCGGGGTTATACGAAAAACTGTTTTTT; CDR3: CASSAGLYEKLFF
J: TRBJ2-7; size: few; V: TRBV4-3; D: NA; DNA: TGCGCCAGCAGCCAAGATCGTCGGGGTGGTTACGAGCAGTACTTC; CDR3: CASSQDRRGGYEQYF
J: TRBJ2-3; size: NA; V: TRBV20-1; D: NA; DNA: TGCAGTGCTAGTTCCCCAGAGGACACAGATACGCAGTATTTT; CDR3: CSASSPEDTDTQYF
J: TRBJ2-1; size: NA; V: TRBV6-6; D: NA; DNA: TGTGCCAGCAGGGCACAAAACAATGAGCAGTTCTTC; CDR3: CASRAQNNEQFF
J: TRBJ2-3; size: NA; V: TRBV19; D: TRBD2; DNA: TGTGCCAGTAGTATTGGCGGGAGGGCCTCCAGGACGCAGTATTTT; CDR3: CASSIGGRASRTQYF
J: TRBJ2-5; size: NA; V: TRBV14; D: NA; DNA: TGTGCCAGCAGCCACCGCGGGGCCCCACAAGAGACCCAGTACTTC; CDR3: CASSHRGAPQETQYF
J: TRBJ2-7; size: NA; V: TRBV27; D: TRBD1; DNA: TGTGCCAGCAGTCCCCCTCACCGACAGGGGTCTATATTATATTACTCCTACGAGCAGTACTTC; CDR3: CASSPPHRQGSILYYSYEQYF
J: TRBJ1-2; size: NA; V: TRBV10-3; D: NA; DNA: TGTGCCATCAGTGAGTCGCAGGGCGTCTATGGCTACACCTTC; CDR3: CAISESQGVYGYTF
J: TRBJ1-1; size: NA; V: TRBV25-1; D: NA; DNA: TGTGCCAGCAGGCCCCCTGGCTCTGAGAACACTGAAGCTTTCTTT; CDR3: CASRPPGSENTEAFF
J: TRBJ2-3; size: NA; V: TRBV24-1; D: TRBD1; DNA: TGTGCCACCGGACAGGCAGATACGCAGTATTTT; CDR3: CATGQADTQYF
J: TRBJ2-2; size: NA; V: TRBV19; D: NA; DNA: TGTGCCAGTAGTATAGACCTGGGGCCGTGGACCGGGGAGCTGTTTTTT; CDR3: CASSIDLGPWTGELFF
J: TRBJ2-5; size: NA; V: TRBV28; D: NA; DNA: TGTGCCATCCTCGACAGCCAAGAGACCCAGTACTTC; CDR3: CAILDSQETQYF
J: TRBJ1-2; size: NA; V: TRBV11-2; D: TRBD1; DNA: TGTGCCAGCAGCTCCGGGACAGGGATGGTCTATGGCTACACCTTC; CDR3: CASSSGTGMVYGYTF
J: TRBJ2-2; size: NA; V: TRBV19; D: TRBD1; DNA: TGTGCCAGTAGTATGGGACAGGGGGCCACCGGGGAGCTGTTTTTT; CDR3: CASSMGQGATGELFF
J: TRBJ2-2; size: NA; V: TRBV5-1; D: TRBD2; DNA: TGCGCCAGCAGCCTGGACCGACTAGCGGGGGAGACCGGGGAGCTGTTTTTT; CDR3: CASSLDRLAGETGELFF
J: TRBJ2-1; size: NA; V: TRBV2; D: NA; DNA: TGTGCCAGCAGTGAAACCGGTGTCAATGAGCAGTTCTTC; CDR3: CASSETGVNEQFF
J: TRBJ2-3; size: NA; V: TRBV7-2; D: TRBD2; DNA: TGTGCCAGCAGCCCTAGCGGGAGGGCCTCGAATACGCAGTATTTT; CDR3: CASSPSGRASNTQYF
J: TRBJ2-7; size: NA; V: TRBV5-4; D: TRBD1; DNA: TGTGCCAGCAGCAAGGACAGGGTTTCCTACGAGCAGTACTTC; CDR3: CASSKDRVSYEQYF
J: TRBJ2-2; size: once; V: TRBV30; D: TRBD1; DNA: TGTGCCAGACGGGACAGGGGTGTCGGGGAGCTGTTTTTT; CDR3: CARRDRGVGELFF
J: TRBJ2-2; size: NA; V: TRBV7-9; D: NA; DNA: TGTGCCAGCAGCTTGCGGCGGTCGAACACCGGGGAGCTGTTTTTT; CDR3: CASSLRRSNTGELFF
J: TRBJ1-2; size: NA; V: TRBV4-1; D: TRBD1; DNA: TGCGCCAGCAGCTGGGGACAGGGGGCGCGACCTAACTATGGCTACACCTTC; CDR3: CASSWGQGARPNYGYTF
J: TRBJ2-1; size: NA; V: TRBV7-3; D: NA; DNA: TGTGCCAGCAGCTTAACCCCCGGTGGACTCCCTAATGAGCAGTTCTTC; CDR3: CASSLTPGGLPNEQFF
J: TRBJ2-4; size: NA; V: TRBV3-1/TRBV3-2; D: TRBD2; DNA: TGTGCCAGGAACTCGTCGCGCCTTGGGGGGGTAAACATTCAGTACTTC; CDR3: CARNSSRLGGVNIQYF
J: TRBJ2-1; size: once; V: TRBV6-5; D: TRBD2; DNA: TGTGCCAGCAGCATAGCGGGAGTACTTGGAAATGAGCAGTTCTTC; CDR3: CASSIAGVLGNEQFF
J: TRBJ1-3; size: NA; V: TRBV6-5; D: TRBD1; DNA: TGTGCCAGCAGTTCGACAGGGGGCGCGGTTGGAAACACCATATATTTT; CDR3: CASSSTGGAVGNTIYF
J: TRBJ1-1; size: NA; V: TRBV18; D: NA; DNA: TGTGCCAGCTCACCACGGGACATCCGTATCTCTGAAGCTTTCTTT; CDR3: CASSPRDIRISEAFF
J: TRBJ2-4; size: NA; V: TRBV13; D: TRBD1; DNA: TGTGCCAGCAGCAGGGGACAGTTGCCCTTTGGCATTCAGTACTTC; CDR3: CASSRGQLPFGIQYF
J: TRBJ2-1; size: NA; V: TRBV7-3; D: TRBD2; DNA: TGTGCCAGCCAAGGCGGGAGCGGCTACAATGAGCAGTTCTTC; CDR3: CASQGGSGYNEQFF
J: TRBJ1-5; size: once; V: TRBV28; D: NA; DNA: TGTGCCAGCAGTCTGCCTACCGGGGGGCGAAGCAATCAGCCCCAGCATTTT; CDR3: CASSLPTGGRSNQPQHF
J: TRBJ2-3; size: NA; V: TRBV21-1; D: NA; DNA: TGTGCCAGCAGCAAGAGGAGAGCGGGGGGCACAGATACGCAGTATTTT; CDR3: CASSKRRAGGTDTQYF
J: TRBJ1-2; size: NA; V: TRBV7-9; D: NA; DNA: TGTGCCAGCAGCTCGCGACAGGTTCTCTATGGCTACACCTTC; CDR3: CASSSRQVLYGYTF
J: TRBJ2-3; size: NA; V: TRBV11-2; D: TRBD1; DNA: TGTGCCAGCAGCTTAGTGGGTTTGGGGACAGGAAGCACAGATACGCAGTATTTT; CDR3: CASSLVGLGTGSTDTQYF
J: TRBJ2-7; size: NA; V: TRBV9; D: TRBD1; DNA: TGTGCCAGCAGCCCCCCGGGACAGCCCTACGAGCAGTACTTC; CDR3: CASSPPGQPYEQYF
J: TRBJ1-2; size: NA; V: TRBV7-9; D: NA; DNA: TGTGCCAGCAGCACCTACGTGGGGGGGAAGGAAGGCTACACCTTC; CDR3: CASSTYVGGKEGYTF
J: TRBJ1-1; size: NA; V: TRBV5-1; D: TRBD1; DNA: TGCGCCAGCAGCTCCAACCAGGGGGTCTTTTCTGAAGCTTTCTTT; CDR3: CASSSNQGVFSEAFF
J: TRBJ2-7; size: NA; V: TRBV4-1; D: TRBD2; DNA: TGCGCCAGCAGCCAAGGAGCGGGAGGTTTCAACGAGCAGTACTTC; CDR3: CASSQGAGGFNEQYF
J: TRBJ2-1; size: NA; V: TRBV24-1; D: TRBD1; DNA: TGTGCCACCAATTCGGACAGGGGGCGAAGCAATGAGCAGTTCTTC; CDR3: CATNSDRGRSNEQFF
J: TRBJ2-5; size: NA; V: TRBV12-3/TRBV12-4; D: TRBD1; DNA: TGTGCCAGCAGCCGGGGACAGCAAGAGACCCAGTACTTC; CDR3: CASSRGQQETQYF
J: TRBJ1-3; size: NA; V: TRBV5-1; D: NA; DNA: TGCGCCAGCCAACAGGGATATGAAAACACCATATATTTT; CDR3: CASQQGYENTIYF